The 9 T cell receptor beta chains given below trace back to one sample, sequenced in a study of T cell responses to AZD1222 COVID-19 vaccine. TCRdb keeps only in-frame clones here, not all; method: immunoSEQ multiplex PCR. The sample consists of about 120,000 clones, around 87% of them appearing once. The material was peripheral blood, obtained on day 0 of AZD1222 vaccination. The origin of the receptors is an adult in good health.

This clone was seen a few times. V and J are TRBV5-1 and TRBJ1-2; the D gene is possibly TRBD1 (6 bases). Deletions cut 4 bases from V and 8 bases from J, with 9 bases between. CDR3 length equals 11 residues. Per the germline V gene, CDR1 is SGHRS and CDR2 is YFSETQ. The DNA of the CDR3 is TGCGCCAGCAGCAACGACAGGGGCTACACCTTC. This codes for CASSNDRGYTF. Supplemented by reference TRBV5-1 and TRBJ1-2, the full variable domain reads KAGVTQTPRYLIKTRGQQVTLSCSPISGHRSVSWYQQTPGQGLQFLFEYFSETQRNKGNFPGRFSGRQFSNSRSEMNVSTLELGDSALYLCASSNDRGYTFGSGTRLTVV.

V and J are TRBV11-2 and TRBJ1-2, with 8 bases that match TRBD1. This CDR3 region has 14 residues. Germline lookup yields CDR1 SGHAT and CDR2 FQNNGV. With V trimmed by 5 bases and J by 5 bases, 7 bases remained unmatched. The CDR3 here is CASSADRAKYGYTF. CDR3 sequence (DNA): TGTGCCAGCAGCGCGGACAGGGCGAAGTATGGCTACACCTTC.

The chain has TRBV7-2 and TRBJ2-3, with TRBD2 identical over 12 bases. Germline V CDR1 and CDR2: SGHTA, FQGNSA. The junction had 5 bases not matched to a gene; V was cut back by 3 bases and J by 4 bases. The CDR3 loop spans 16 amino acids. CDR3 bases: TGTGCCAGCAGCTTCAGACTAGCGGGGGCTGCAGATACGCAGTATTTT. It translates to CASSFRLAGAADTQYF.

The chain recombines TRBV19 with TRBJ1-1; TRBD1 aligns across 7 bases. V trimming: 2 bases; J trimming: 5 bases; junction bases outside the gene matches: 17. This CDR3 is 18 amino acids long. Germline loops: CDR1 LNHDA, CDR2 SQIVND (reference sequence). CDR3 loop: CASSIIQGGISLLTEAFF. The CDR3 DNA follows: TGTGCCAGTAGTATAATTCAAGGGGGCATTTCCCTCTTAACTGAAGCTTTCTTT.

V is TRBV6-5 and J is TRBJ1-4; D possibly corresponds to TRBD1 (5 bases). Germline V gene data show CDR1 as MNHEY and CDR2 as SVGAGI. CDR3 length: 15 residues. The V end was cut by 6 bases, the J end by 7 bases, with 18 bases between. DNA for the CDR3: TGTGCCAGCAGGCCCGGGGCAGGGTGGGGTGAAAAACTGTTTTTT. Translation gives CASRPGAGWGEKLFF.

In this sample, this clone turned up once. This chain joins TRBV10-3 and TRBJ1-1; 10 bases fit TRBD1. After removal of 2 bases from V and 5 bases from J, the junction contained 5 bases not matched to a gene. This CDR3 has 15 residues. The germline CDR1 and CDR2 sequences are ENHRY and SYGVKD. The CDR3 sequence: CAISEPGQGRTEAFF. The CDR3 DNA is TGTGCCATCAGTGAGCCGGGACAGGGGAGGACTGAAGCTTTCTTT.

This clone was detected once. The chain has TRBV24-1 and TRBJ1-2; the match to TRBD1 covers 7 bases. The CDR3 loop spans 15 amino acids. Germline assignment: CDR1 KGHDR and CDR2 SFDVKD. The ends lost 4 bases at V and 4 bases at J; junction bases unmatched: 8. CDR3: CATSDGGDSPYGYTF. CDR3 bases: TGTGCCACCAGTGACGGTGGGGACAGCCCCTATGGCTACACCTTC.

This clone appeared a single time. The CDR3 sequence is CASSISPTIHTF. The CDR3 DNA follows: TGTGCCAGTAGTATTAGCCCGACTATTCACACCTTC. V usage is TRBV19 and J usage is TRBJ1-2; D is unresolved. The CDR3 has 12 residues. V gave up 3 bases and J gave up 12 bases, with 14 bases separating them. Looked up from germline, CDR1 is LNHDA and CDR2 is SQIVND (reference sequence). The whole variable domain, filled in from reference TRBV19 and TRBJ1-2, reads DGGITQSPKYLFRKEGQNVTLSCEQNLNHDAMYWYRQDPGQGLRLIYYSQIVNDFQKGDIAEGYSVSREKKESFPLTVTSAQKNPTAFYLCASSISPTIHTFGSGTRLTVV.

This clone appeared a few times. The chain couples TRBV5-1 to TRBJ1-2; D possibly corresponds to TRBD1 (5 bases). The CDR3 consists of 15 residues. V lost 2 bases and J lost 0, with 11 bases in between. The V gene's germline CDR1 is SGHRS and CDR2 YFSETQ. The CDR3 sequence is CASSFEGRANYGYTF. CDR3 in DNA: TGCGCCAGCAGCTTCGAGGGGAGAGCTAACTATGGCTACACCTTC.